This TCR beta chain was sequenced during a study of T cells in Graves' hyperthyroidism and ophthalmopathy. With V trimmed by 5 bases and J by 4 bases, 11 bases remained unmatched. The CDR3 has 16 amino acids. CDR1 is SGHAT, CDR2 FQDESV, per germline (reference sequence). This clonotype came up many times. RNA transcripts yielded amplified TCR beta CDR3 regions. The HTBI set primed first-round TCR CDR3 RT-PCR. TCRdb itself ran the multiplex PCR reads through MiXCR, one entry per CDR3 protein. The sample lists around 250,000 distinct CDR3 sequences, around 25% occurring once. V is TRBV11-1 and J is TRBJ1-1, with 9 bases lining up with TRBD1. Sequenced sample: blood. The sequence was collected from a woman in her thirties or forties with Graves' ophthalmopathy. The CDR3 DNA is TGTGCCAGCAGCCTTACAGGGGGCGGCTTGGGCACTGAAGCTTTCTTT. Its protein product is CASSLTGGGLGTEAFF.